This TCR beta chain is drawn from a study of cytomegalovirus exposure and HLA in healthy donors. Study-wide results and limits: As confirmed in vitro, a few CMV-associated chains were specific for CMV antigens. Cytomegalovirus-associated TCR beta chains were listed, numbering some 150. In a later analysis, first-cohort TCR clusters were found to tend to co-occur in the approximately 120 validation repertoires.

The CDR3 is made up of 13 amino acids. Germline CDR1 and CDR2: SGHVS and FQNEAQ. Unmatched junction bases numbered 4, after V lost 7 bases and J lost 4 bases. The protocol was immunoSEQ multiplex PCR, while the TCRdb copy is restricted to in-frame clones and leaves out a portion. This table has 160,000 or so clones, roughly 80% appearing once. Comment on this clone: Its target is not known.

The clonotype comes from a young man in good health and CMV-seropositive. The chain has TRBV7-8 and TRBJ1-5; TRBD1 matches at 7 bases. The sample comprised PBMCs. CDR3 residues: CASKPGQNQPQHF. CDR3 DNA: TGTGCCAGCAAACCGGGACAGAATCAGCCCCAGCATTTT.